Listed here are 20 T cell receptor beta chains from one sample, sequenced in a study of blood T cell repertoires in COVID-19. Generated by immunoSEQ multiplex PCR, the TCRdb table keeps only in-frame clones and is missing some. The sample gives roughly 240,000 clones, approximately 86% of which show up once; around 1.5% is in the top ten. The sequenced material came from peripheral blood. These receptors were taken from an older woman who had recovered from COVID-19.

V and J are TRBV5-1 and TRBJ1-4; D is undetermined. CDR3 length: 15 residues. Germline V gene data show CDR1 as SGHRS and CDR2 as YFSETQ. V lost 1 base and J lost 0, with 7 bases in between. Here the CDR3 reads CASSLSPATNEKLFF. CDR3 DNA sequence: TGCGCCAGCAGCTTGTCCCCTGCAACTAATGAAAAACTGTTTTTT.

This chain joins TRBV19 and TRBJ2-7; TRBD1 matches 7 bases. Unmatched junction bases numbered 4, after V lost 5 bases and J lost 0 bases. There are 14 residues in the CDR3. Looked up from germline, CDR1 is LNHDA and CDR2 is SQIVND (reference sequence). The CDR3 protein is CASSLGQLSYEQYF. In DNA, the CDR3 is TGTGCCAGTAGTTTGGGACAGCTCTCCTACGAGCAGTACTTC.

CDR3 nucleotide sequence: TGTGCCAGCAGTCGACAGGGTTGGGGCAATCAGCCCCAGCATTTT. Residues: CASSRQGWGNQPQHF. The chain joins TRBV6-5 to TRBJ1-5; 7 positions agree with TRBD1. CDR3 length equals 15 residues. After removal of 5 bases from V and 2 bases from J, the junction contained 6 bases not matched to a gene. Germline V CDR1 and CDR2: MNHEY, SVGAGI.

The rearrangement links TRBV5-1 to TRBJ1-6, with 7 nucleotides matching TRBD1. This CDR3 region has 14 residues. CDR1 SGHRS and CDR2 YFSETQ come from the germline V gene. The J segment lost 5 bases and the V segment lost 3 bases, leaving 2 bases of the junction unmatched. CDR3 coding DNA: TGCGCCAGCAGCTGGACAGGTGATAATTCACCCCTCCACTTT. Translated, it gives CASSWTGDNSPLHF.

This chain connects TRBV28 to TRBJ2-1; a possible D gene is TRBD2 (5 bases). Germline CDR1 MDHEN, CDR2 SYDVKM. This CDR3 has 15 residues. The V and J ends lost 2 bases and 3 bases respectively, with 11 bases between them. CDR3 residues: CASSLIGESYNEQFF. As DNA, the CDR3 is TGTGCCAGCAGTTTAATCGGGGAAAGCTACAATGAGCAGTTCTTC.

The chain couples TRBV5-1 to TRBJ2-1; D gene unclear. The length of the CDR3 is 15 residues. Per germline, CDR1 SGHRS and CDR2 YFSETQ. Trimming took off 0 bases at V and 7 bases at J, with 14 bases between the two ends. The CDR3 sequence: CASSLGFGERNEQFF. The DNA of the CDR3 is TGCGCCAGCAGCTTGGGCTTCGGAGAAAGAAATGAGCAGTTCTTC.

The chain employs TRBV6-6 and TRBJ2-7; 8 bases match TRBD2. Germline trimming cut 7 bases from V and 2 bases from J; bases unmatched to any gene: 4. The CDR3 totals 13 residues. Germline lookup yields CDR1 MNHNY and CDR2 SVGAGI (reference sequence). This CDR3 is CASTDGGAYEQYF. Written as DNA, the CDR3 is TGTGCCAGCACCGACGGGGGGGCCTACGAGCAGTACTTC.

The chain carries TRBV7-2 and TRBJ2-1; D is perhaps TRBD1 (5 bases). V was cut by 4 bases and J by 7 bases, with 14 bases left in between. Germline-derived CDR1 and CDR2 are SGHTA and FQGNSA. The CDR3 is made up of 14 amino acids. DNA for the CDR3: TGTGCCAGCAGCTCTCTGACAGCCGCAAATGAGCAGTTCTTC. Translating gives CASSSLTAANEQFF.

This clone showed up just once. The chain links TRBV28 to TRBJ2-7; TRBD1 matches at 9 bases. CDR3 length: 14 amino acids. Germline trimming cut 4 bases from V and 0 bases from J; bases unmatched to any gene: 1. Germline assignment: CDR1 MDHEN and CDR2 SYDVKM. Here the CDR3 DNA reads TGTGCCAGCAGTTGGACAGGGGACTCCTACGAGCAGTACTTC. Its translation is CASSWTGDSYEQYF.

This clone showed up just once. CDR3 nucleotide sequence: TGCGCCAGCAGCCCCCGGGGGGGTAAAGAGACCCAGTACTTC. It codes for CASSPRGGKETQYF. This sequence joins TRBV5-1 and TRBJ2-5, with TRBD2 matching over 8 bases. Per germline, CDR1 SGHRS and CDR2 YFSETQ. The CDR3 runs 14 residues. After removal of 4 bases from V and 3 bases from J, the junction contained 5 bases not matched to a gene.

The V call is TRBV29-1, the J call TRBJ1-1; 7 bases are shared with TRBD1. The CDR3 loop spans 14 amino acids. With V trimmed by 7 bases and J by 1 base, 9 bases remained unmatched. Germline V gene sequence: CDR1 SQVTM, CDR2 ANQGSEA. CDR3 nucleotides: TGCAGCGGGGTAGGGGGCGCGGGGAACACTGAAGCTTTCTTT. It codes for CSGVGGAGNTEAFF. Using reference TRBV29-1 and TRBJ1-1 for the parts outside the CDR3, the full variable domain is SAVISQKPSRDICQRGTSLTIQCQVDSQVTMMFWYRQQPGQSLTLIATANQGSEATYESGFVIDKFPISRPNLTFSTLTVSNMSPEDSSIYLCSGVGGAGNTEAFFGQGTRLTVV.

The CDR3 protein is CASRVAGASYEQYF. The CDR3, as DNA: TGTGCCAGCAGAGTAGCGGGGGCCTCCTACGAGCAGTACTTC. V is TRBV28 and J is TRBJ2-7; 9 nucleotides agree with TRBD2. The CDR3 consists of 14 residues. Trimming removed 6 bases from V and 0 bases from J; junction bases left unmatched: 3. Germline V gives CDR1 MDHEN, CDR2 SYDVKM.

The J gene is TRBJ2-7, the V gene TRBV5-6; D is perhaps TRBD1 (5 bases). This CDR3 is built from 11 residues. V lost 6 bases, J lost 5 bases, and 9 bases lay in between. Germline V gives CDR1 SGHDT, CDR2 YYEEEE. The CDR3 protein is CASNQGHEQYF. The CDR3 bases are TGTGCCAGCAATCAGGGCCACGAGCAGTACTTC.

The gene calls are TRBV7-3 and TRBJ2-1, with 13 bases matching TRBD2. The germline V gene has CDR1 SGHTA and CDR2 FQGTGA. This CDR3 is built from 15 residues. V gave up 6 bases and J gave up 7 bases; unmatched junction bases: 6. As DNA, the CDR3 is TGTGCCAGCAGTCCCGGACTAGCGGGGGTAAATGAGCAGTTCTTC. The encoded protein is CASSPGLAGVNEQFF.

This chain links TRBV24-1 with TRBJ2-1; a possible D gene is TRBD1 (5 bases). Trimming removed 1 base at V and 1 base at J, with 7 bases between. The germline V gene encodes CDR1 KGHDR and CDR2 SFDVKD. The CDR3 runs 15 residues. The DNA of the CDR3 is TGTGCCACCAGTGATTTAAGGGGTTCCTACAATGAGCAGTTCTTC. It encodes CATSDLRGSYNEQFF.

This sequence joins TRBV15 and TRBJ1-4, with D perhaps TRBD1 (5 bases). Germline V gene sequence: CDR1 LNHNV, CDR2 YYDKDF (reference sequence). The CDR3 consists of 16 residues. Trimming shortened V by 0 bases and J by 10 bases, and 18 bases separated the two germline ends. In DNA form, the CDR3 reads TGTGCCACCAGCAGAGATTCTCAGCAGGGTTGGGGAAAACTGTTTTTT. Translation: CATSRDSQQGWGKLFF.

The CDR3: CASSLQGYEQFF. CDR3 in DNA: TGTGCCAGCAGCCTCCAGGGATATGAGCAGTTCTTC. The chain combines TRBV14 with TRBJ2-1; a possible D gene is TRBD1 (5 bases). CDR1 is SGHDN, CDR2 FVKESK, per germline. The CDR3 sequence is 12 residues long. Between the trimmed V and J ends, which lost 4 bases and 8 bases, there was a span of 9 bases. Combining the CDR3 with reference TRBV14 and TRBJ2-1 gives the whole variable domain EAGVTQFPSHSVIEKGQTVTLRCDPISGHDNLYWYRRVMGKEIKFLLHFVKESKQDESGMPNNRFLAERTGGTYSTLKVQPAELEDSGVYFCASSLQGYEQFFGPGTRLTVL.

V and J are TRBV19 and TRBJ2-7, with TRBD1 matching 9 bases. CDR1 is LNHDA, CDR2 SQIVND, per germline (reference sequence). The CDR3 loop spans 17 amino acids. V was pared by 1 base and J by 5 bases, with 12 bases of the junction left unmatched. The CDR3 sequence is CASSIGGGQGPRHEQYF. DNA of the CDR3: TGTGCCAGTAGTATAGGGGGGGGACAGGGACCTCGGCACGAGCAGTACTTC.

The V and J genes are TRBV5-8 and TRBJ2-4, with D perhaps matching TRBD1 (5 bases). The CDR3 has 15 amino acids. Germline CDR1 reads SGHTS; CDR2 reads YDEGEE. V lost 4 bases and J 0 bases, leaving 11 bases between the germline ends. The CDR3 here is CASSPRELAKNIQYF. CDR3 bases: TGTGCCAGCAGCCCCAGGGAACTAGCCAAAAACATTCAGTACTTC.

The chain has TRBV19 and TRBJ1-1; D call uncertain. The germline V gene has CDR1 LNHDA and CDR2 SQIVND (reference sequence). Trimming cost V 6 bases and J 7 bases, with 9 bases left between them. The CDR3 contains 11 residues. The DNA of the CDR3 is TGTGCCAGTAGACTACTGAATGAAGCTTTCTTT. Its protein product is CASRLLNEAFF.